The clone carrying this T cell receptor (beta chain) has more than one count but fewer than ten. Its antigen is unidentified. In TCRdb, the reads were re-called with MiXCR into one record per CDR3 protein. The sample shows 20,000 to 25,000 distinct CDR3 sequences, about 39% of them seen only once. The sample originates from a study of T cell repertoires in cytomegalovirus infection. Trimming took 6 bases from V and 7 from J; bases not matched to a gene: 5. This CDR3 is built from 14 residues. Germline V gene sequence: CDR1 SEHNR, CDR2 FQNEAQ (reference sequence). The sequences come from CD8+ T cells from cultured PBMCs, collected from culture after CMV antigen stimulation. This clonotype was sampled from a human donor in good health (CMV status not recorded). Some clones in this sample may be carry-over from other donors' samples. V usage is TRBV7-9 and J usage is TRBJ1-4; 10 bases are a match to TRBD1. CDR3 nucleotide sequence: TGTGCCAGCAGATCCGGGACAGGGGTTGAAAAACTGTTTTTT. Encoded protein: CASRSGTGVEKLFF.